This T cell receptor (beta chain) was captured in a study of response to subunit inactivated influenza vaccine. Findings of the study overall: The authors put forward the suggestion that each seasonal influenza vaccination may bring in only a limited number of new T cells.

TCRdb processed the RT-PCR reads anew with MiXCR; each CDR3 protein has one entry. Of about 190,000 distinct CDR3 sequences listed, roughly 14% are singletons. For this clonotype: Its target is unknown.

Sequences were derived from CD8+ T cells sorted from PBMCs, sampled 4 to 6 days after vaccination. This TCR was recovered from a man aged 45-65 years who received an inactivated influenza vaccine.

Here the CDR3 DNA reads TGTGCCACCAGTGATTCTACTCCTGACAGCGTTTACTATGGCTACACCTTC. Translating gives CATSDSTPDSVYYGYTF. The rearrangement links TRBV24-1 to TRBJ1-2, with D possibly matching TRBD1 (5 bases). V was pared by 2 bases and J by 3 bases, with 18 bases between. This CDR3 comprises 17 residues. CDR1 is KGHDR, CDR2 SFDVKD, per germline.